Below are 30 T cell receptor beta chains sequenced from a single sample in a study of cytomegalovirus exposure and HLA in healthy donors (dated by TCRdb to 2016 to 2017). Library prep was done by the immunoSEQ multiplex PCR assay. The multiplex PCR relied on a mix of 60 forward primers for TCR Vbeta segments and 13 reverse primers for TCR Jbeta segments. TCRdb re-hosts the immuneACCESS table, in-frame sequences only. Its copies lack some clones; in the studies checked, an unresolved V gene accounts for under half of them, and the cause for the rest is not known. Within this sample are about 82,000 clones, with about a tenth of them counted one time only. The ten largest clones add up to almost 25% of the sample. Input material: PBMCs. The receptors come from a man in his sixties in good health and CMV-seropositive.

This clone came up a few times. This chain joins TRBV7-8 and TRBJ2-5; a possible D gene is TRBD1 (6 bases). Trimming stripped 5 bases from V and 5 bases from J, with 21 bases between. The germline V gene encodes CDR1 SGHVS and CDR2 FQNEAQ. The CDR3 loop spans 16 amino acids. CDR3 nucleotides: TGTGCCAGCAGCGCCGTGGGGGCAGGGAAAGGGGAGACCCAGTACTTC. This sequence encodes CASSAVGAGKGETQYF.

This clone was observed many times. The chain combines TRBV28 with TRBJ2-7, with 10 bases identical to TRBD2. V dropped 5 bases and J dropped 6; count of bases not matched to a gene: 4. The CDR3 totals 13 residues. Germline V gene data show CDR1 as MDHEN and CDR2 as SYDVKM. The CDR3 sequence is CASSLAGDGEQYF. The CDR3 nucleotides are TGTGCCAGCAGTCTAGCGGGAGACGGCGAGCAGTACTTC.

This clone was observed a handful of times. The V call is TRBV25-1, the J call TRBJ2-5; 7 bases are shared with TRBD2. V dropped 3 bases and J dropped 1; count of bases not matched to a gene: 2. Germline values: CDR1 MGHDK, CDR2 SYGVNS. This CDR3 region has 14 residues. The CDR3 reads CASSEASGQETQYF. Written as DNA, the CDR3 is TGTGCCAGCAGTGAGGCTAGCGGCCAAGAGACCCAGTACTTC.

This clone was seen a few times. The rearrangement uses TRBV2 and TRBJ2-5; a possible D gene is TRBD1 (5 bases). V was pared by 6 bases and J by 0 bases, with 8 bases between. The CDR3 has 13 amino acids. Germline V gene sequence: CDR1 SNHLY, CDR2 FYNNEI. CDR3 sequence: CASRTGYQETQYF. In DNA, the CDR3 is TGTGCCAGCAGAACAGGTTACCAAGAGACCCAGTACTTC.

V and J are TRBV19 and TRBJ1-5; 9 nucleotides agree with TRBD1. The CDR3 is made up of 16 amino acids. With V trimmed by 6 bases and J by 2 bases, 8 bases remained unmatched. CDR1 is LNHDA, CDR2 SQIVND, per germline (reference sequence). For the CDR3, the DNA is TGTGCCAGTAGCCCCGGGACAGGGTCTGGCAATCAGCCCCAGCATTTT. Translated: CASSPGTGSGNQPQHF.

The chain recombines TRBV6-6 with TRBJ2-7; TRBD1 matches 9 bases. The CDR3 contains 11 residues. Germline CDR1 and CDR2: MNHNY and SVGAGI (reference sequence). After removal of 6 bases from V and 11 bases from J, the junction contained 5 bases not matched to a gene. The CDR3 DNA is TGTGCCAGCAGAACGGACAGGGGAGAGTACTTC. Translating gives CASRTDRGEYF.

The CDR3 loop reads CASSMGGRREKLFF. The DNA for the CDR3 is TGTGCCAGTAGTATGGGGGGGCGCCGGGAAAAACTGTTTTTT. The chain couples TRBV19 to TRBJ1-4; D possibly corresponds to TRBD1 (6 bases). Germline V gene lookup returns CDR1 LNHDA and CDR2 SQIVND (reference sequence). This CDR3 is built from 14 residues. The V end lost 3 bases, the J end lost 8 bases, and 13 bases lay between the germline ends.

Only a few counts were recorded for this clone. The rearrangement uses TRBV19 and TRBJ2-7; 7 bases agree with TRBD1. V was pared by 8 bases and J by 3 bases, with 10 bases of the junction left unmatched. This CDR3 comprises 14 residues. Germline lookup yields CDR1 LNHDA and CDR2 SQIVND (reference sequence). The CDR3 coding sequence is TGTGCCAGTGGAAGGGGGACAGACAACTACGAGCAGTACTTC. This codes for CASGRGTDNYEQYF.

This chain joins TRBV6-1 and TRBJ1-5; D gene uncertain. V was cut by 5 bases and J by 5 bases, with 7 bases left in between. The CDR3 spans 12 residues. Germline CDR1 is MNHNS and CDR2 is SASEGT. CDR3 DNA sequence: TGTGCCAGCAGTCCAGGTTATCAGCCCCAGCATTTT. Protein: CASSPGYQPQHF.

This clone was recorded a few times. The gene calls are TRBV5-1 and TRBJ1-3; D is perhaps TRBD1 (6 bases). The germline V and J ends were trimmed by 4 bases and 7 bases, with 15 bases remaining between them. Germline CDR1 and CDR2: SGHRS and YFSETQ. CDR3 length equals 14 residues. Here the CDR3 DNA reads TGCGCCAGCAGCCTAGGGACACCGGACAACACCATATATTTT. Its translation is CASSLGTPDNTIYF.

This clone was observed a handful of times. This chain connects TRBV27 to TRBJ1-1; TRBD1 matches at 7 bases. The CDR3 runs to 14 residues. Germline V gene lookup returns CDR1 MNHEY and CDR2 SMNVEV (reference sequence). The ends lost 10 bases at V and 5 bases at J; junction bases unmatched: 13. The CDR3 here is CAIRKTGDHTEAFF. DNA of the CDR3: TGTGCCATCAGGAAAACAGGGGATCATACTGAAGCTTTCTTT.

This clone was detected only a few times. The V gene is TRBV7-6, the J gene TRBJ2-4; the match to TRBD1 covers 7 bases. The germline gives CDR1 SGHVS, CDR2 FNYEAQ. V lost 1 base, J lost 6 bases, and 6 bases stayed unmatched. The CDR3 is made up of 15 amino acids. The CDR3 protein is CASSLDGRGLNIQYF. The CDR3 DNA reads as TGTGCCAGCAGCTTAGATGGCAGGGGGTTAAACATTCAGTACTTC. Full variable domain (missing parts from reference TRBV7-6 and TRBJ2-4): GAGVSQSPRYKVTKRGQDVALRCDPISGHVSLYWYRQALGQGPEFLTYFNYEAQQDKSGLPNDRFSAERPEGSISTLTIQRTEQRDSAMYRCASSLDGRGLNIQYFGAGTRLSVL.

V and J are TRBV20-1 and TRBJ1-2; possible D gene TRBD1, 6 bases. Germline V lookup: CDR1 DFQATT, CDR2 SNEGSKA (reference sequence). This CDR3 contains 11 residues. The CDR3 DNA is TGCAGCGGACAGCATAACTATGGCTACACCTTC. This encodes CSGQHNYGYTF.

The rearrangement links TRBV7-8 to TRBJ1-2; TRBD1 aligns across 8 bases. V was pared by 4 bases and J by 0 bases, with 4 bases of the junction left unmatched. The germline V gene has CDR1 SGHVS and CDR2 FQNEAQ. The CDR3 loop spans 15 amino acids. CDR3 sequence: CASSSGTGANYGYTF. The CDR3, as DNA: TGTGCCAGCAGCTCAGGGACAGGAGCTAACTATGGCTACACCTTC.

J is TRBJ1-2 and V is TRBV27; TRBD1 is a possible D gene (5 bases). The V end lost 6 bases, the J end lost 6 bases, and 17 bases lay between the germline ends. CDR3 size: 14 residues. Germline assignment: CDR1 MNHEY and CDR2 SMNVEV (reference sequence). The CDR3 protein is CASRPSGQGDGYTF. As DNA, the CDR3 is TGTGCCAGCAGGCCAAGCGGGCAGGGTGATGGCTACACCTTC.

This clone was counted between two and nine times. The rearrangement uses TRBV7-9 and TRBJ1-1; D unresolved. Germline CDR1 and CDR2: SEHNR and FQNEAQ (reference sequence). The V and J ends lost 3 bases and 4 bases respectively, with 9 bases between them. The CDR3 spans 13 residues. The CDR3 reads CASSFERGTEAFF. The CDR3 bases are TGTGCCAGCAGCTTCGAGCGTGGCACTGAAGCTTTCTTT.

This clone was detected a few times. The V gene is TRBV11-3, the J gene TRBJ2-3; 7 bases fit TRBD2. The CDR3 consists of 12 residues. V gave up 3 bases and J gave up 7 bases; unmatched junction bases: 1. The germline V gene has CDR1 SGHNT and CDR2 YENEEA. The CDR3: CASSLGGYTQYF. The CDR3, as DNA: TGTGCCAGCAGCTTGGGGGGGTATACGCAGTATTTT.

This chain joins TRBV7-9 and TRBJ2-6; D unclear. This CDR3 comprises 16 residues. Looked up from germline, CDR1 is SEHNR and CDR2 is FQNEAQ (reference sequence). The V end lost 3 bases, the J end lost 2 bases, and 11 bases lay between the germline ends. The CDR3 DNA reads as TGTGCCAGCAGCTTCCCGTCGGTCCCTGGGGCCAACGTCCTGACTTTC. As protein: CASSFPSVPGANVLTF.

This clone was seen a handful of times. CDR3: CAWSSGGYNEQFF. DNA of the CDR3: TGTGCCTGGAGTAGCGGGGGATACAATGAGCAGTTCTTC. The genes are TRBV30 and TRBJ2-1; 8 bases are shared with TRBD2. Losses at the gene ends were 2 bases for V and 4 bases for J; bases not matched to a gene: 1. Germline loops: CDR1 GTSNPN, CDR2 SVGIG (reference sequence). The CDR3 covers 13 residues.

The rearrangement links TRBV18 to TRBJ2-2; D ambiguous. CDR1 is KGHSH, CDR2 LQKENI, per germline. V lost 6 bases, J lost 0 bases, and 8 bases lay in between. This CDR3 spans 14 amino acids. The CDR3 DNA is TGTGCCAGCTCCCTATTATCGAACACCGGGGAGCTGTTTTTT. This codes for CASSLLSNTGELFF.

The V call is TRBV5-6, the J call TRBJ1-1, with a possible D match to TRBD1 (6 bases). This CDR3 spans 12 amino acids. Trimming took off 4 bases at V and 6 bases at J, with 10 bases between the two ends. Germline V CDR1 and CDR2: SGHDT, YYEEEE. CDR3 residues: CASSLQGPEAFF. The CDR3, as DNA: TGTGCCAGCAGCCTACAGGGACCTGAAGCTTTCTTT. Based on the CDR3 plus reference TRBV5-6 and TRBJ1-1, the full variable domain is DAGVTQSPTHLIKTRGQQVTLRCSPKSGHDTVSWYQQALGQGPQFIFQYYEEEERQRGNFPDRFSGHQFPNYSSELNVNALLLGDSALYLCASSLQGPEAFFGQGTRLTVV.

Only a few counts were recorded for this clone. The V and J genes are TRBV7-6 and TRBJ2-5; D is possibly TRBD2 (6 bases). The V gene lost 4 bases and the J gene lost 2 bases, with 11 bases spanning the gap. The CDR3 sequence is 14 residues long. Germline-derived CDR1 and CDR2 are SGHVS and FNYEAQ. The CDR3 region is CASSSGLKQETQYF. Written as DNA, the CDR3 is TGTGCCAGCAGCTCGGGACTGAAACAAGAGACCCAGTACTTC.

V usage is TRBV12-5 and J usage is TRBJ2-1, with D possibly being TRBD2 (5 bases). With 4 bases removed from V and 5 bases from J, the gap between germline ends came to 15 bases. Germline V gene data show CDR1 as LGHNT and CDR2 as FRNRAP. The CDR3 is made up of 15 amino acids. CDR3 residues: CASGSGKKDHNEQFF. The DNA for the CDR3 is TGTGCTAGTGGTTCGGGGAAAAAGGACCACAATGAGCAGTTCTTC.

This clone appeared a few times. The chain recombines TRBV27 with TRBJ1-1; 9 nucleotides agree with TRBD1. Unmatched junction bases numbered 6, after V lost 2 bases and J lost 8 bases. Germline CDR1 MNHEY, CDR2 SMNVEV (reference sequence). The CDR3 length is 14 residues. The CDR3, as DNA: TGTGCCAGCAGTTTAACTACAGGGGGCTGGGAAGCTTTCTTT. It yields the protein CASSLTTGGWEAFF.

CDR3 DNA sequence: TGTGCCAGCAGCATCTACGGCGGCCCACTTTATACGCAGTATTTT. Residues: CASSIYGGPLYTQYF. The rearrangement joins TRBV7-3 to TRBJ2-3; no reliable D call. V shed 5 bases and J shed 7 bases, with 19 bases lying between them. The CDR3 contains 15 residues. The germline CDR1 and CDR2 sequences are SGHTA and FQGTGA.

This clone has only a few counts. The gene calls are TRBV5-4 and TRBJ1-1, with 8 bases fitting TRBD1. V dropped 4 bases and J dropped 2; count of bases not matched to a gene: 4. The germline V gene has CDR1 SGHNT and CDR2 YYREEE (reference sequence). The CDR3 spans 14 residues. The CDR3 here is CASSPGQGNTEAFF. The DNA of the CDR3 is TGTGCCAGCAGCCCCGGACAGGGTAACACTGAAGCTTTCTTT.

This clone showed up just a few times. The CDR3 bases are TGTGCCTGGGATAGACGGGTATCTGGAAACACCATATATTTT. Amino acid sequence: CAWDRRVSGNTIYF. The V and J genes are TRBV30 and TRBJ1-3; D unresolved. This CDR3 has 14 amino acids. Germline assignment: CDR1 GTSNPN and CDR2 SVGIG (reference sequence). Trimming removed 5 bases at V and 1 base at J, with 12 bases between.

The V and J genes are TRBV28 and TRBJ2-1, with TRBD2 matching 7 bases. V lost 6 bases, J lost 1 base, and 3 bases stayed unmatched. The CDR3 sequence is 14 residues long. Germline V gene lookup returns CDR1 MDHEN and CDR2 SYDVKM. The CDR3 DNA reads as TGTGCCAGCAGATACGGGGGGTCCTACAATGAGCAGTTCTTC. Translation: CASRYGGSYNEQFF.

The chain combines TRBV11-3 with TRBJ1-1; no definite D call. The V gene's germline CDR1 is SGHNT and CDR2 YENEEA. V was cut by 3 bases and J by 2 bases, with 7 bases left in between. The CDR3 runs to 13 residues. As DNA, the CDR3 is TGTGCCAGCAGCTTCCCAGGTAACACTGAAGCTTTCTTT. This translates into CASSFPGNTEAFF.

This clone was detected a few times. This chain links TRBV6-4 with TRBJ2-2; TRBD2 agrees at 12 bases. Germline V lookup: CDR1 MRHNA, CDR2 SNTAGT. This CDR3 has 20 amino acids. V lost 7 bases, J lost 4 bases, and 19 bases stayed unmatched. In nucleotides, the CDR3 is TGTGCCAGCATCGACCAGATGCGACTAGCGGGGGTAAAAGGCACCGGGGAGCTGTTTTTT. Translated: CASIDQMRLAGVKGTGELFF.